Reported below is one TCR beta chain. Its antigen remains unknown. The sample comes from a study of PD-1 blockade in classical Hodgkin lymphoma. Study details: Intravenous delivery of nivolumab at 3 mg/kg to patients occurred every 2 weeks. Study findings and constraints: Whoever responded completely had baseline diversity much like that seen in newly diagnosed patients.

Clones were sequenced by immunoSEQ multiplex PCR, and TCRdb holds only the in-frame ones, with some missing. The sample has thousands of clones, 80% to 90% seen once. CDR3 length equals 14 residues. Germline CDR1 and CDR2: SGHNT and YENEEA. Trimming took off 4 bases at V and 6 bases at J, with 12 bases between the two ends. Relapse was seen in all patients after autologous stem cell transplantation, and brentuximab vedotin exposure was variable. The authors purified CD4+ T cells from thawed PBMCs by magnetic negative selection. Complete response, partial response or progressive disease constituted the best response categories observed.

The material sequenced was CD4+ T cells from blood, taken at baseline. The rearrangement links TRBV11-3 to TRBJ2-2; D tentatively reads TRBD1 or TRBD2 (5 bases each). The receptor was isolated from a human donor with classical Hodgkin lymphoma. The CDR3 loop is CASSSEGWAGELFF. The CDR3, as DNA: TGTGCCAGCAGCTCAGAGGGGTGGGCCGGGGAGCTGTTTTTT.